Listed below are T cell receptor beta chains from one sample, sequenced in a study of human T cells and chemical hapten exposure. TCRdb ran MiXCR on the RACE reads and lists one entry per CDR3 protein. The sample carries approximately 90,000 distinct CDR3 sequences, less than 35% recorded once. The starting material was whole blood, obtained in connection with sensitization to the hapten diphenylcyclopropenone (DPC). These receptors originate from a man aged 35-49 years with alopecia areata. Some clones in this sample may be carry-over from other donors' samples. The CDR3 runs from the conserved cysteine through the conserved F or W. The D gene is left open where the match is weak. The size of a clone is reported for some rows only, either as once, few or many, or as a class for expanded clones.

v_gene: TRBV20-1
d_gene: -
j_gene: TRBJ1-6
len: 12
abundance: -
CDR3nt: TGCAGTGCTGAACAGGGAGATTCACCCCTCCACTTT
CDR3aa: CSAEQGDSPLHF

v_gene: TRBV18
d_gene: TRBD1
j_gene: TRBJ2-3
len: 16
abundance: few
CDR3nt: TGTGCCAGCTCACCCACCACAGGGGGAGTTGCAGATACGCAGTATTTT
CDR3aa: CASSPTTGGVADTQYF

v_gene: TRBV28
d_gene: -
j_gene: TRBJ1-5
len: 16
abundance: -
CDR3nt: TGTGCCAGCAGCGGTGGCCAGGGGTTCAGCAATCAGCCCCAGCATTTT
CDR3aa: CASSGGQGFSNQPQHF

v_gene: TRBV15
d_gene: TRBD2
j_gene: TRBJ2-3
len: 13
abundance: few
CDR3nt: TGTGCCACTCAGAGCGGGAGCGCAGATACGCAGTATTTT
CDR3aa: CATQSGSADTQYF

v_gene: TRBV20-1
d_gene: -
j_gene: TRBJ2-1
len: 16
abundance: few
CDR3nt: TGCAGTGCTGGCGACGGAGGAGGAGGATCCTACAATGAGCAGTTCTTC
CDR3aa: CSAGDGGGGSYNEQFF

v_gene: TRBV6-5
d_gene: -
j_gene: TRBJ2-4
len: 14
abundance: -
CDR3nt: TGTGCCAGCCACTCTGATATAGCCAAAAACATTCAGTACTTC
CDR3aa: CASHSDIAKNIQYF

v_gene: TRBV20-1
d_gene: -
j_gene: TRBJ1-2
len: 13
abundance: -
CDR3nt: TGCAGTGCCCCCGACAGGACTAACTATGGCTACACCTTC
CDR3aa: CSAPDRTNYGYTF

v_gene: TRBV6-2/TRBV6-3
d_gene: TRBD2
j_gene: TRBJ2-3
len: 19
abundance: few
CDR3nt: TGTGCCAGCCGACATACCGGGACTAGCGGGACCACTAGCACAGATACGCAGTATTTT
CDR3aa: CASRHTGTSGTTSTDTQYF

v_gene: TRBV12-3/TRBV12-4
d_gene: -
j_gene: TRBJ2-6
len: 15
abundance: -
CDR3nt: TGTGCCAGCAGTTCAGTCAGCTCTGGGGCCAACGTCCTGACTTTC
CDR3aa: CASSSVSSGANVLTF

v_gene: TRBV29-1
d_gene: -
j_gene: TRBJ2-1
len: 15
abundance: -
CDR3nt: TGCAGCGTTGACGCAGGCAGAAGCTCCTACAATGAGCAGTTCTTC
CDR3aa: CSVDAGRSSYNEQFF

v_gene: TRBV28
d_gene: TRBD2
j_gene: TRBJ2-7
len: 15
abundance: few
CDR3nt: TGTGCCAGCAGTCCCGGGGCTAGCGGGAGGACGAGGGCTAACTTC
CDR3aa: CASSPGASGRTRANF

v_gene: TRBV19
d_gene: TRBD1
j_gene: TRBJ1-5
len: 14
abundance: few
CDR3nt: TGTGCCACCGACGGGACAGGGGGTTGGCAGCCCCAGCATTTT
CDR3aa: CATDGTGGWQPQHF

v_gene: TRBV7-9
d_gene: -
j_gene: TRBJ2-2
len: 13
abundance: -
CDR3nt: TGTGCCAGCAGCCCCACACCCACCGGGGAGCTGTTTTTT
CDR3aa: CASSPTPTGELFF

v_gene: TRBV7-2
d_gene: TRBD1
j_gene: TRBJ1-5
len: 16
abundance: -
CDR3nt: TGTGCCAGCAGCTTAGCTTCCCAGGGGGCCAGTCAGCCCCAGCATTTT
CDR3aa: CASSLASQGASQPQHF

v_gene: TRBV3-1
d_gene: -
j_gene: TRBJ1-1
len: 13
abundance: -
CDR3nt: TGTGCCAGCAGCCAAGAAGGCTACAGTAGGGCTTTCTTT
CDR3aa: CASSQEGYSRAFF

v_gene: TRBV20-1
d_gene: -
j_gene: TRBJ1-5
len: 14
abundance: once
CDR3nt: TGCAGTGCTAGTCCCTCCGTCAGCAATCAGCCCCAGCATTTT
CDR3aa: CSASPSVSNQPQHF

v_gene: TRBV12-3/TRBV12-4
d_gene: -
j_gene: TRBJ1-1
len: 18
abundance: many
CDR3nt: TGTGCCAGCAGTTTAGGCACAGGGTTCGTTTTCCGGGACACTGAAGCTTTCTTT
CDR3aa: CASSLGTGFVFRDTEAFF

v_gene: TRBV5-1
d_gene: TRBD2
j_gene: TRBJ2-7
len: 16
abundance: -
CDR3nt: TGCGCCAGCAGCTTGGCACTAGCGGGTGACTCCTACGAGCAGTACTTC
CDR3aa: CASSLALAGDSYEQYF

v_gene: TRBV20-1
d_gene: TRBD2
j_gene: TRBJ2-7
len: 14
abundance: -
CDR3nt: TGCAGTGCTAGACGACTAGCGGGAGCCAACGAGCAGTACTTC
CDR3aa: CSARRLAGANEQYF

v_gene: TRBV27
d_gene: TRBD1
j_gene: TRBJ2-3
len: 14
abundance: few
CDR3nt: TGTGCCAGCTGGACACGACAGGGTTCAGATACGCAGTATTTT
CDR3aa: CASWTRQGSDTQYF

v_gene: TRBV9
d_gene: -
j_gene: TRBJ2-7
len: 14
abundance: -
CDR3nt: TGTGCCAGCAGCGTAGAGGGGAACTCCTACGAGCAGTACTTC
CDR3aa: CASSVEGNSYEQYF

v_gene: TRBV5-1
d_gene: -
j_gene: TRBJ1-5
len: 14
abundance: -
CDR3nt: TGCGCCAGCAGCTTTGGAGGGGGTGGTCAGCCCCAGCATTTT
CDR3aa: CASSFGGGGQPQHF

v_gene: TRBV20-1
d_gene: TRBD1
j_gene: TRBJ1-6
len: 17
abundance: -
CDR3nt: TGCAGTGCTTTAAAGGGGACAGACCAGGGGACCAATTCACCCCTCCACTTT
CDR3aa: CSALKGTDQGTNSPLHF

v_gene: TRBV15
d_gene: -
j_gene: TRBJ2-3
len: 13
abundance: once
CDR3nt: TGTGCCACCTCTTTTCAGGGGACAGATACGCAGTATTTT
CDR3aa: CATSFQGTDTQYF

v_gene: TRBV4-3
d_gene: -
j_gene: TRBJ2-1
len: 15
abundance: few
CDR3nt: TGCGCCAGCAGCCAAGACGGGACTGGCTACAATGAGCAGTTCTTC
CDR3aa: CASSQDGTGYNEQFF

v_gene: TRBV6-6
d_gene: -
j_gene: TRBJ2-3
len: 13
abundance: -
CDR3nt: TGTGCCAGCAGTTACGGAGGGACAGATACGCAGTATTTT
CDR3aa: CASSYGGTDTQYF

v_gene: TRBV6-5
d_gene: -
j_gene: TRBJ1-5
len: 15
abundance: few
CDR3nt: TGTGCCAGCAGATTACAGGGAAATAGCAATCAGCCCCAGCATTTT
CDR3aa: CASRLQGNSNQPQHF

v_gene: TRBV5-1
d_gene: TRBD2
j_gene: TRBJ2-7
len: 15
abundance: few
CDR3nt: TGCGCCAGCAGCACTGGACTAGCGGGAACCTACGAGCAGTACTTC
CDR3aa: CASSTGLAGTYEQYF

v_gene: TRBV7-8
d_gene: -
j_gene: TRBJ2-3
len: 14
abundance: -
CDR3nt: TGTGCCAGCAGCTTAGTGACTATCACAGATACGCAGTATTTT
CDR3aa: CASSLVTITDTQYF

v_gene: TRBV27
d_gene: TRBD2
j_gene: TRBJ2-1
len: 13
abundance: few
CDR3nt: TGTGCCAGCAGTTTACCGGGACTAAGTGAGCAGTTCTTC
CDR3aa: CASSLPGLSEQFF

v_gene: TRBV3-1
d_gene: -
j_gene: TRBJ1-5
len: 14
abundance: few
CDR3nt: TGTGCCAGCAGCCAGGGGCAGGGGAAAGGGTCACAGCATTTT
CDR3aa: CASSQGQGKGSQHF

v_gene: TRBV29-1
d_gene: TRBD1
j_gene: TRBJ1-1
len: 14
abundance: many
CDR3nt: TGCAGCATTAGGACAGGGGGCGGGGGAACTGAAGCTTTCTTT
CDR3aa: CSIRTGGGGTEAFF

v_gene: TRBV7-9
d_gene: -
j_gene: TRBJ2-5
len: 12
abundance: -
CDR3nt: TGTGCCAGCAGCTCCGTGACAGAGACCCAGTACTTC
CDR3aa: CASSSVTETQYF

v_gene: TRBV7-2
d_gene: TRBD2
j_gene: TRBJ2-1
len: 15
abundance: -
CDR3nt: TGTGCCAGCAGCTTAGAGCGGGGAAGCTACAATGAGCAGTTCTTC
CDR3aa: CASSLERGSYNEQFF

v_gene: TRBV20-1
d_gene: TRBD2
j_gene: TRBJ2-3
len: 13
abundance: -
CDR3nt: TGCAGTGCTTACAGCGGGAGTCAAGATACGCAGTATTTT
CDR3aa: CSAYSGSQDTQYF

v_gene: TRBV27
d_gene: TRBD2
j_gene: TRBJ2-5
len: 16
abundance: few
CDR3nt: TGTGCCAGCAGCCCTCTGGCAGCGGGAGGCGGAGAGACCCAGTACTTC
CDR3aa: CASSPLAAGGGETQYF

v_gene: TRBV3-1
d_gene: TRBD1
j_gene: TRBJ2-7
len: 14
abundance: -
CDR3nt: TGTGCCAGCAGCCAAAGACAGGGGGCGACGGAGCAGTACTTC
CDR3aa: CASSQRQGATEQYF

v_gene: TRBV5-1
d_gene: TRBD1
j_gene: TRBJ1-1
len: 12
abundance: -
CDR3nt: TGCGCCAGCAGCTTGACAGGGGATGGGGCTTTCTTT
CDR3aa: CASSLTGDGAFF

v_gene: TRBV18
d_gene: TRBD1
j_gene: TRBJ1-4
len: 15
abundance: -
CDR3nt: TGTGCCAGCTCAACCAGGGACAGCTCAAATGAAAAACTGTTTTTT
CDR3aa: CASSTRDSSNEKLFF

v_gene: TRBV7-2
d_gene: -
j_gene: TRBJ1-5
len: 15
abundance: few
CDR3nt: TGTGCCAGCAGCCCCCAGGGACGGAGCAATCAGCCCCAGCATTTT
CDR3aa: CASSPQGRSNQPQHF

v_gene: TRBV29-1
d_gene: -
j_gene: TRBJ2-5
len: 11
abundance: few
CDR3nt: TGCAGCGTTGTGTCGGAAGAGACCCAGTACTTC
CDR3aa: CSVVSEETQYF

v_gene: TRBV12-3/TRBV12-4
d_gene: -
j_gene: TRBJ2-2
len: 10
abundance: -
CDR3nt: TGTGCCACGTGTTCCGGGGAGCTGTTTTTT
CDR3aa: CATCSGELFF

v_gene: TRBV2
d_gene: -
j_gene: TRBJ1-5
len: 19
abundance: -
CDR3nt: TGTGCCAGCAGTGAAGCGCGTTCGTGGGTTCCTAATAGCAATCAGCCCCAGCATTTT
CDR3aa: CASSEARSWVPNSNQPQHF